This T cell receptor (beta chain) was observed in a study of T cell responses to AZD1222 COVID-19 vaccine. V lost 0 bases, J lost 4 bases, and 13 bases lay in between. In germline, CDR1 is ENHRY, CDR2 SYGVKD. The CDR3 has 16 amino acids. This clone was seen a single time. Its specificity is unknown. The study, taken as a whole, reports: No repertoire was sampled before or during the peak T cell response, only after it. Donors were chiefly white British, with a greater number of females, and clonal diversity was perhaps underestimated. Recipients of AZD1222 seropositive at baseline numbered only 6 or 7.

Libraries were prepared by immunoSEQ multiplex PCR; TCRdb keeps only in-frame clonotypes and omits some of them. Found here are over 100,000 clones, more than 70% of them singletons; the top ten hold approximately 19%. The sequence derives from an adult in good health. V usage is TRBV10-3 and J usage is TRBJ1-5; tentatively, D is TRBD1 (5 bases). The source was peripheral blood, collected on day 0 of AZD1222 vaccination. The CDR3 coding sequence is TGTGCCATCAGTGAGTCTCATTTCGGGGGTAATCAGCCCCAGCATTTT. Translation: CAISESHFGGNQPQHF.